Listed below are T cell receptor beta chains from one sample, sequenced in a study of blood T cells in healthy people across ages. TCRdb used MiXCR to reprocess the 5' RACE reads, holding one entry per CDR3 protein. The table shows fewer than 2,000,000 distinct CDR3 sequences, with about 39% occurring only once. The sample consisted of blood. The receptors were sampled from a human donor in good health. Both conserved end residues are part of each CDR3. A D gene is named only where the DNA matches it firmly. A row's size may be missing; if present it is once, few, many or a size class.

size | D | J | V | length | DNA | CDR3
. | . | TRBJ2-7 | TRBV15 | 13 | TGTGCCACCAGCAGAGATCGCGGTGTAGGGCAGTACTTC | CATSRDRGVGQYF
. | . | TRBJ2-3 | TRBV28 | 15 | TGTGCCAGCAGTCCCGTGGGGATCAGCACAGATACGCAGTATTTT | CASSPVGISTDTQYF
. | TRBD1 | TRBJ2-1 | TRBV12-3/TRBV12-4 | 14 | TGTGCCAGCAGTTTATGGGACAGGGGGCCTTACCAGTTCTTC | CASSLWDRGPYQFF
once | . | TRBJ2-3 | TRBV7-9 | 15 | TGTGCCAGCAGCTCATTGACTAGGACCTCAGATACGCAGTATTTT | CASSSLTRTSDTQYF
few | . | TRBJ1-1 | TRBV7-9 | 13 | TGTGCCAGCACAAGAGGGCAGGTCACTGAAGCTTTCTTT | CASTRGQVTEAFF
. | . | TRBJ2-5 | TRBV9 | 14 | TGTGCCAGCAGCCCCCGACTACCTCAAGAGACCCAGTACTTC | CASSPRLPQETQYF
. | . | TRBJ1-2 | TRBV10-3 | 13 | TGTGCCATCAGTGAGTCTGGAGGGTATGGCCACACCTTC | CAISESGGYGHTF
many | . | TRBJ2-1 | TRBV6-2/TRBV6-3 | 14 | TGTGCCAGCAGGGGAAGGACCACCTACAATGAGCAGTTCTTC | CASRGRTTYNEQFF
many | TRBD1 | TRBJ1-2 | TRBV29-1 | 13 | TGCAGCGTTGCAGGGGGTCTTGACTATGGCTACACCTTC | CSVAGGLDYGYTF
. | . | TRBJ1-6 | TRBV6-2/TRBV6-3 | 15 | TGTGCCAGCAGCCTACAGGAACCCGAATATTCACCCCTCCACTTT | CASSLQEPEYSPLHF
. | . | TRBJ1-2 | TRBV19 | 12 | TGTGCCAGTAGAACTTGGGAGTATGGCTACACCTTC | CASRTWEYGYTF
. | TRBD1 | TRBJ2-1 | TRBV20-1 | 15 | TGCAGTGCTAGGCCGGGACAGGGAAGTAGCAATGAGCAGTTCTTC | CSARPGQGSSNEQFF
. | . | TRBJ1-2 | TRBV12-3/TRBV12-4 | 12 | TGTGCCAGCAGTAAGAGGGGTGAAGGCTACACCTTC | CASSKRGEGYTF
few | . | TRBJ2-5 | TRBV20-1 | 15 | TGCAGTGCTAGAGTTTTTGGCCGTTCCCAAGAGACCCAGTACTTC | CSARVFGRSQETQYF
few | TRBD1 | TRBJ2-7 | TRBV5-1 | 16 | TGCGCCAGCAGCTTGGCCCCGACAGGGAATCCCTACGAGCAGTACTTC | CASSLAPTGNPYEQYF
few | . | TRBJ2-5 | TRBV4-1 | 16 | TGCGCCGGCAGCCAAGTCGGGACGGGGTACCAAGAGACCCAGTACTTC | CAGSQVGTGYQETQYF
. | . | TRBJ1-1 | TRBV11-2 | 13 | TGTGCCAGCAGCTTACGGGGGCGATTGGATGCTTTCTTT | CASSLRGRLDAFF
. | TRBD1 | TRBJ1-2 | TRBV2 | 13 | TGTGCCTGGGGTTGGACAGGGGTTATTGGCTACACCTTC | CAWGWTGVIGYTF
. | . | TRBJ1-6 | TRBV27 | 15 | TGTGCCAGCAGTTTAGTCCCTCAGAGAAATTCACCCCTCCACTTT | CASSLVPQRNSPLHF
. | . | TRBJ2-1 | TRBV20-1 | 14 | TGCAGTGCTCCTCAACCCTCGAGGGTTAGTGAGCAGTTCTTC | CSAPQPSRVSEQFF
. | TRBD2 | TRBJ2-5 | TRBV7-3 | 14 | TGTGCCAGCAGCTTAGTAGCGGGGGGGCGGCCCCAGTACTTC | CASSLVAGGRPQYF
few | TRBD2 | TRBJ2-3 | TRBV7-2 | 17 | TGTGCCAGCAGCCTGTATGGACTAGCGGAGACGACAGATACGCAGTATTTT | CASSLYGLAETTDTQYF
. | . | TRBJ1-5 | TRBV20-1 | 21 | TGCAGTGCTAGTCTATTTCCCCCACTTGGCTTATCGGGCAGGGAGGTACAGCCCCAGCATTTT | CSASLFPPLGLSGREVQPQHF
. | . | TRBJ2-7 | TRBV29-1 | 13 | TGCAGCGTTGCTCCCGGTGGAGGGGGCGAGCAGTACTTC | CSVAPGGGGEQYF
few | . | TRBJ2-7 | TRBV29-1 | 13 | TGCAGCGTTGAAAGGCTTAGCTCCTACGAGCAGTACTTC | CSVERLSSYEQYF
. | TRBD1 | TRBJ2-3 | TRBV6-6 | 17 | TGTGCCAGCACCAACGGCCCGAACAGGGGTTTCACAGATACGCAGTATTTT | CASTNGPNRGFTDTQYF
few | . | TRBJ1-5 | TRBV7-8 | 16 | TGTGCCAGCAGCTTAATGGAAGTGTCAGGCAATCAGCCCCAGCATTTT | CASSLMEVSGNQPQHF
. | . | TRBJ2-1 | TRBV29-1 | 17 | TGCAGCGTGGCGGACCCCAGGGACTTCCTGACCCACAATGAGCAGTTCTTC | CSVADPRDFLTHNEQFF
. | . | TRBJ2-7 | TRBV4-3 | 16 | TGCGCCAGCAGCCAAGACCAGGCCCCTCTATTCTACGAGCAGTACTTC | CASSQDQAPLFYEQYF
once | . | TRBJ1-2 | TRBV4-3 | 13 | TGCGCCAGCAGCCAAGACCCGGCTTGGGGCTACACCTTC | CASSQDPAWGYTF
few | TRBD2 | TRBJ2-1 | TRBV20-1 | 12 | TGCAGTGCTAGAGGACTAGCGGGCATGCAGTTCTTC | CSARGLAGMQFF
few | . | TRBJ2-7 | TRBV6-2/TRBV6-3 | 13 | TGTGCCAGCAGTCGGGTCAGCGCTTACGAGCAGTACTTC | CASSRVSAYEQYF
. | . | TRBJ2-6 | TRBV23-1 | 21 | TGCGCCAGCAGTTTATACCCCGGGCGAAAAGGGTTTGATTCTGGGGCCAACGTCCTGACTTTC | CASSLYPGRKGFDSGANVLTF
. | TRBD2 | TRBJ2-7 | TRBV5-1 | 18 | TGCGCCAGCAGCTTGGTTCAGCTCGTACGGGGGGACTTGCACGAGCAGTACTTC | CASSLVQLVRGDLHEQYF
few | TRBD1 | TRBJ2-6 | TRBV5-5 | 18 | TGTGCCAGCAGCTTAATACGACAGGGACGGGCTGGGGCCAACGTCCTGACTTTC | CASSLIRQGRAGANVLTF
. | TRBD1 | TRBJ2-7 | TRBV7-8 | 15 | TGTGCCAGCAGCTTGGGGGCCCTGACAGGGTACGAGCAGTACTTC | CASSLGALTGYEQYF
. | . | TRBJ2-1 | TRBV6-5 | 18 | TGTGCCAGCAGTTACGGCCCCAGGCCGGAGAGCTCCTACAATGAGCAGTTCTTC | CASSYGPRPESSYNEQFF
. | . | TRBJ2-1 | TRBV5-1 | 15 | TGCGCCAGCAGCGAAGTAGCCCCTACCTACAATGAGCAGTTCTTC | CASSEVAPTYNEQFF
. | . | TRBJ1-6 | TRBV7-9 | 15 | TGTGCCAGCAGCTTCTACCAGGGCCCGGATTCACCCCTCCACTTT | CASSFYQGPDSPLHF
. | TRBD2 | TRBJ2-1 | TRBV9 | 16 | TGTGCCAGCAGCGTAGTCGGGACTAGCGGGAACAATGAGCAGTTCTTC | CASSVVGTSGNNEQFF
. | TRBD2 | TRBJ2-1 | TRBV10-3 | 16 | TGTGCCATCAGGAGTAGCGGGGCGAGCTCCTACAATGAGCAGTTCTTC | CAIRSSGASSYNEQFF
. | . | TRBJ2-3 | TRBV10-3 | 15 | TGTGCCATCAGTGTCCACTCCGGGACCACAGATACGCAGTATTTT | CAISVHSGTTDTQYF
few | . | TRBJ2-5 | TRBV2 | 13 | TGTGCCAGCAATAGCGGTTACCAAGAGACCCAGTACTTC | CASNSGYQETQYF
. | TRBD2 | TRBJ2-5 | TRBV6-1 | 14 | TGTGCCAGCAGCGCCGGGGGGGCCGGAGAGACCCAGTACTTC | CASSAGGAGETQYF
once | . | TRBJ1-1 | TRBV9 | 14 | TGTGCCAGCAGCGTAGAACCCCGAACTGTTGAAGCTTTCTTT | CASSVEPRTVEAFF
few | . | TRBJ2-3 | TRBV7-9 | 16 | TGTGCCAGCAGCTTAGGACTGCCCGAGGTTACAGATACGCAGTATTTT | CASSLGLPEVTDTQYF